These 7 T cell receptor beta chains share one sample of origin, sequenced in a study of T cell responses to AZD1222 COVID-19 vaccine. Sequencing was performed with immunoSEQ multiplex PCR; in TCRdb, only in-frame clones are kept and a portion is missing. Among over 150,000 clones listed, approximately 90% were seen once. The starting material was peripheral blood, obtained on day 0 of AZD1222 vaccination. The receptors stem from an adult in good health.

This rearrangement joins TRBV10-2 to TRBJ2-3; 10 bases match TRBD2. V lost 7 bases and J lost 0; bases outside the gene matches: 4. CDR3 length equals 15 residues. Germline values: CDR1 WSHSY, CDR2 SAAADI. CDR3 sequence (DNA): TGCGCCAGCAACAGCGGGGGGGCAAGCACAGATACGCAGTATTTT. It translates to CASNSGGASTDTQYF.

The chain carries TRBV30 and TRBJ2-7; no definite D call. V was cut by 2 bases and J by 6 bases, with 14 bases left in between. The CDR3 consists of 13 residues. The V gene's germline CDR1 is GTSNPN and CDR2 SVGIG (reference sequence). The CDR3: CAWSPLSKGEQYF. The CDR3 nucleotides are TGTGCCTGGAGTCCCTTGTCCAAAGGCGAGCAGTACTTC.

This chain joins TRBV6-5 and TRBJ2-7, with TRBD1 matching over 7 bases. The CDR3 has 12 residues. Germline loops: CDR1 MNHEY, CDR2 SVGAGI. The trim removed 6 bases at V and 7 bases at J, leaving 6 bases unmatched. The CDR3 region is CASRKGAHEQYF. The CDR3 DNA reads as TGTGCCAGCAGAAAGGGGGCGCATGAGCAGTACTTC.

The chain recombines TRBV28 with TRBJ1-2; maybe TRBD1 (5 bases). The CDR3 is made up of 12 amino acids. V lost 2 bases and J lost 8, with 9 bases in between. CDR1 and CDR2 (germline): MDHEN, SYDVKM. CDR3 residues: CASSLTGEGYTF. In DNA, the CDR3 is TGTGCCAGCAGTTTAACGGGGGAAGGCTACACCTTC.

The chain employs TRBV5-3 and TRBJ2-1, with 8 nucleotides matching TRBD2. TRBV5-3 counts as an open reading frame of uncertain function. V trimming: 6 bases; J trimming: 5 bases; junction bases outside the gene matches: 10. The length of the CDR3 is 15 residues. CDR3 nucleotide sequence: TGTGCCAGAACCCGGCATACTAGCGGAAACAATGAGCAGTTCTTC. It specifies CARTRHTSGNNEQFF.

The chain uses TRBV7-2 and TRBJ2-5, with D tentatively TRBD1 or TRBD2 (5 bases each). Germline CDR1 SGHTA, CDR2 FQGNSA. CDR3 length equals 14 residues. V shed 9 bases and J shed 5 bases, with 19 bases lying between them. CDR3 coding DNA: TGTGCCAGAAAGTGGGTTAGAGGGGAGGAGACCCAGTACTTC. Translation gives CARKWVRGEETQYF. Drawing the rest from reference TRBV7-2 and TRBJ2-5, the complete variable domain is GAGVSQSPSNKVTEKGKDVELRCDPISGHTALYWYRQSLGQGLEFLIYFQGNSAPDKSGLPSDRFSAERTGGSVSTLTIQRTQQEDSAVYLCARKWVRGEETQYFGPGTRLLVL.

This clone was found once. The chain is built from TRBV6-2 or TRBV6-3 and TRBJ2-1; 7 nucleotides agree with TRBD1. The V gene end was trimmed by 2 bases and the J gene end by 9 bases; junction bases not matched to a gene: 1. CDR3 size: 12 residues. Germline CDR1 and CDR2: MNHEY and SVGEGT. The chain's CDR3 is CASSYRGPEQFF. CDR3 DNA: TGTGCCAGCAGTTACAGGGGGCCTGAGCAGTTCTTC.